This TCR beta chain was captured by sequencing in a study of blood T cell repertoires in COVID-19. The overall study: Spain, Italy and the United States supplied samples that represented acute and convalescent COVID-19.

During active infection, Seattle patients enrolled and were then monitored through disease. Original processing methods: Reference gene primer amplification gave estimated nucleated cell counts. Profiled with immunoSEQ multiplex PCR; TCRdb holds only in-frame clones, not every one. V, J and clone size are those of that table, while D and trimming were read from the DNA. The table records almost 350,000 clones, 89% of them present only once. The source material was peripheral blood. The TCR originated in a woman aged 55-75 years with COVID-19, enrolled during active disease.

The CDR3 nucleotides read TGTGCCAGCTCACGTTCGGGGGGAACTGAAGCTTTCTTT. This codes for CASSRSGGTEAFF. The V gene is TRBV18, the J gene TRBJ1-1; a weak D match, TRBD1 (5 bases). Germline V gene data show CDR1 as KGHSH and CDR2 as LQKENI. Trimming removed 4 bases at V and 5 bases at J, with 11 bases between. CDR3 length: 13 amino acids.